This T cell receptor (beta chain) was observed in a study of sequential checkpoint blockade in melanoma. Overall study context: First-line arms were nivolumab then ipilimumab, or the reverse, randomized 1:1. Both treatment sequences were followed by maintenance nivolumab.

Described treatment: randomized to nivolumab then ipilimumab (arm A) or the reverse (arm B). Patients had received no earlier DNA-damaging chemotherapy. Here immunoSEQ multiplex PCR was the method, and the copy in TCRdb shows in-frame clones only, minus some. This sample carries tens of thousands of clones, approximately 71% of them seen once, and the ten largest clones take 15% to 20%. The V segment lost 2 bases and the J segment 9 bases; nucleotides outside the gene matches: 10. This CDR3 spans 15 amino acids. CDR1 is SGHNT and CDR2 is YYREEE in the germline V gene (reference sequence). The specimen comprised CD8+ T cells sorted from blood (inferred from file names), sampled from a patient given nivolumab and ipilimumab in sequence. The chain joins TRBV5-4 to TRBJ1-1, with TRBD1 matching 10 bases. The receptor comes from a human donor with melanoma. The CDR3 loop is CASSLTGTGEEKAFF. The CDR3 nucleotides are TGTGCCAGCAGCTTAACTGGGACAGGGGAGGAGAAAGCTTTCTTT.